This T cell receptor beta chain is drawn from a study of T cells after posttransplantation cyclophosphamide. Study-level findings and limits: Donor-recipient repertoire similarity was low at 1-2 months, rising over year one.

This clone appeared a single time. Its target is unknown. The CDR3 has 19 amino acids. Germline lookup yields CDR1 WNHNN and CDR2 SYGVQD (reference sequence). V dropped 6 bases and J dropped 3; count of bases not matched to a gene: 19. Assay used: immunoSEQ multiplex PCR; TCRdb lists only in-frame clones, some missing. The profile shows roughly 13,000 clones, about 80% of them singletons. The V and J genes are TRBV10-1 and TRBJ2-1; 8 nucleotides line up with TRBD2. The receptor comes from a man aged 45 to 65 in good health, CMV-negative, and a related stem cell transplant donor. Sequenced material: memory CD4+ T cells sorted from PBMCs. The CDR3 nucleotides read TGCGCCAGCAGCCAGACCCTGTCTGCGGGGGGCCAGTACTACAATGAGCAGTTCTTC. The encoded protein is CASSQTLSAGGQYYNEQFF.